Sequencing of this T cell receptor beta chain was carried out in a study of T cell clonality in common variable immunodeficiency. Equal genomic DNA amounts from CVID and control samples were sequenced. The repertoire was sequenced with immunoSEQ multiplex PCR; TCRdb's copy has only in-frame clones and lacks some. The sample shows 50,000 to 70,000 clones, none of them appearing just once. This CDR3 contains 18 residues. Per germline, CDR1 LGHNT and CDR2 FRNRAP. V was pared by 4 bases and J by 4 bases, with 11 bases of the junction left unmatched. At least ten counts were recorded for this clone. Its matching antigen is unknown. The read ends 3 residues before the CDR3 terminus; that terminus is restored from the germline J gene. Study-wide results and caveats: Authors noted CVID clonality's cause needs subpopulation repertoire sequencing. Reportedly, TCR beta sequences from common variable immunodeficiency showed fewer deletions and N-nucleotide insertions.

The source material was peripheral blood mononuclear cells. The chain links TRBV12-5 to TRBJ2-3, with 13 positions matching TRBD2. This clonotype was sampled from a person aged 18 to 70 in good health. CDR3 DNA, as far as it was read: TGTGCTAGTGGTTCATCCAGGACTAGCGGGGGTAACGCAGATACG. It is translated as CASGSSRTSGGNADT. The full CDR3 reads CASGSSRTSGGNADTQYF.